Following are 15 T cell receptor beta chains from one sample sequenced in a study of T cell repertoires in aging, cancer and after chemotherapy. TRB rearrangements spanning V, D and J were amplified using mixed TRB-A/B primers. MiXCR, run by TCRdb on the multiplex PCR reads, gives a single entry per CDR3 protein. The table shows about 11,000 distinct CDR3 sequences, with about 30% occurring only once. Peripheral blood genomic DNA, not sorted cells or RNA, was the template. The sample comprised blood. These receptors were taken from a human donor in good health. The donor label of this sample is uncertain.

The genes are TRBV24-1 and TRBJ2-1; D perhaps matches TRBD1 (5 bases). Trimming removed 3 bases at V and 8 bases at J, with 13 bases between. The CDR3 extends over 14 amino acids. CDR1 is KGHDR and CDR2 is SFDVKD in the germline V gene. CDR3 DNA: TGTGCCACCAGTGATCCCAAACAGGTGGATGAGCAGTTCTTC. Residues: CATSDPKQVDEQFF.

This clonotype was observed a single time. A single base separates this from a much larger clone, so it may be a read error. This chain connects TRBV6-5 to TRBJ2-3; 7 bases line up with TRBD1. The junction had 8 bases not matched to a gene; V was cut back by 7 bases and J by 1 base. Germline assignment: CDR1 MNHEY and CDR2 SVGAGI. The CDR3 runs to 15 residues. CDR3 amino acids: CASTSGGVGTDTQYF. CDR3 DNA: TGTGCCAGCACTTCAGGGGGAGTAGGCACAGATACGCAGTATTTT.

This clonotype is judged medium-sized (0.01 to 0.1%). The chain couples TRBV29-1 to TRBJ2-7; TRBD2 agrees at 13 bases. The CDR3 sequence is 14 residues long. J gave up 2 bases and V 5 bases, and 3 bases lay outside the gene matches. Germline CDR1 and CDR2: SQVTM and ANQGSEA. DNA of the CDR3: TGCAGCGTTTACGGGACTAGCGGGACCTACGAGCAGTACTTC. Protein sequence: CSVYGTSGTYEQYF.

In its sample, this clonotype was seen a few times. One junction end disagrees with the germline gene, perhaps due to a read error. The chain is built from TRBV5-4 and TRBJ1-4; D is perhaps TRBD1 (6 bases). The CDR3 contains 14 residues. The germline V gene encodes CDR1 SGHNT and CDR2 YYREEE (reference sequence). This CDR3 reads CASSLGASNEKLFF. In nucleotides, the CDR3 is TGCGCCAGCAGCTTGGGGGCGAGTAATGAAAAACTGTTTTTT.

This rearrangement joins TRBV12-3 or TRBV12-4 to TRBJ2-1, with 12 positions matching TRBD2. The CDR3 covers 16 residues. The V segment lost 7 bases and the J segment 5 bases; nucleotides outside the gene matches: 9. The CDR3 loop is CASTPSSGRAHNEQFF. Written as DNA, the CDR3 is TGTGCCAGCACCCCATCTAGCGGGAGGGCCCACAATGAGCAGTTCTTC.

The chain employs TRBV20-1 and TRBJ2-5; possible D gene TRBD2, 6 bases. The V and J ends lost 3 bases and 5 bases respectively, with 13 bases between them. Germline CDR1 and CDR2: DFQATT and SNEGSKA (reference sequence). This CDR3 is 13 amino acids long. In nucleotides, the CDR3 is TGCAGTGCTAGCGGACTATCGGGGGAGACCCAGTACTTC. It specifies CSASGLSGETQYF.

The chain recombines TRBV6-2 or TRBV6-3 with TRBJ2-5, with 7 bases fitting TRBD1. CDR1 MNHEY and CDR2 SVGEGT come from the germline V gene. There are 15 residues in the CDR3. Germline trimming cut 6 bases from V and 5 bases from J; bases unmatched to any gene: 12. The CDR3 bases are TGTGCCAGCAGATCCTTTGAGGGGGCCCAGGAGACCCAGTACTTC. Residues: CASRSFEGAQETQYF.

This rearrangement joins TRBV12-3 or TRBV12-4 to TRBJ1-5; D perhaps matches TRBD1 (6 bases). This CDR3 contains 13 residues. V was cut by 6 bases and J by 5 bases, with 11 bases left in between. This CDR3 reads CASSLTGDQPQHF. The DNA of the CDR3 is TGTGCCAGCAGCCTGACAGGAGATCAGCCCCAGCATTTT.

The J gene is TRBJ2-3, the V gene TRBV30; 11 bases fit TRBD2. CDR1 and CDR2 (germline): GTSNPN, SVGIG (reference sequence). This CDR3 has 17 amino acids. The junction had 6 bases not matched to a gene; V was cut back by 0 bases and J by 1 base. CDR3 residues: CAWSVSGTSGGTDTQYF. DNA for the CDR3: TGTGCCTGGAGTGTATCTGGGACTAGCGGAGGCACAGATACGCAGTATTTT.

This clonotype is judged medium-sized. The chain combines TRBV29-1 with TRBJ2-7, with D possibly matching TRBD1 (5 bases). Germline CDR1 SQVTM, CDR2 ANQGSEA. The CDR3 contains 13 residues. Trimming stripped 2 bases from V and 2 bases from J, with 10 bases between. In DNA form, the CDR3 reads TGCAGCGTTGAATTTGGGGCCACCTACGAGCAGTACTTC. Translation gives CSVEFGATYEQYF.

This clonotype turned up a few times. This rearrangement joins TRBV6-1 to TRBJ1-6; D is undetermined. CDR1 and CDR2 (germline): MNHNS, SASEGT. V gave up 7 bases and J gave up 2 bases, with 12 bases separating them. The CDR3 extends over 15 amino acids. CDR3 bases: TGTGCCAGCACTGGTTTGATCGCCTATAATTCACCCCTCCACTTT. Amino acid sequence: CASTGLIAYNSPLHF.

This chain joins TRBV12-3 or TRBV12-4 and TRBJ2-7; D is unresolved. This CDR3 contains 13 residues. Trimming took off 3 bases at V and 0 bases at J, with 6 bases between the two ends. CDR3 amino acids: CASSFVLSYEQYF. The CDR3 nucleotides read TGTGCCAGCAGTTTCGTTCTCTCCTACGAGCAGTACTTC.

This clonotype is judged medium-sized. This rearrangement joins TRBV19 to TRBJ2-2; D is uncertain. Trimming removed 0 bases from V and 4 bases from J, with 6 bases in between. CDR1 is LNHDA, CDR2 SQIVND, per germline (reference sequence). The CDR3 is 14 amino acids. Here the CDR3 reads CASSIDPVTGELFF. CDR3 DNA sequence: TGTGCCAGTAGTATAGATCCGGTCACCGGGGAGCTGTTTTTT.

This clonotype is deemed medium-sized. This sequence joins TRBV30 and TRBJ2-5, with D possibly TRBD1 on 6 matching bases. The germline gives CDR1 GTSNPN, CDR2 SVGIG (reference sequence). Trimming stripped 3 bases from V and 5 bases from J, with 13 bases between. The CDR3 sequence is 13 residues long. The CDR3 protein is CAWSWGHEETQYF. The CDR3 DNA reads TGTGCCTGGAGCTGGGGGCATGAGGAGACCCAGTACTTC.

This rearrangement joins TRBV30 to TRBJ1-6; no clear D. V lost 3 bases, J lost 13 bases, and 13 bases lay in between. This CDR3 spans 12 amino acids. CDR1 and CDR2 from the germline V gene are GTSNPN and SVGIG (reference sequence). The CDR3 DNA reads TGTGCCTGGAGATCCCCCCCCGGCCCCCTCCACTTT. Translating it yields CAWRSPPGPLHF.